A selection of T cell receptor beta chains follows, all from one sample in a study of T cell changes during pregnancy in multiple sclerosis. Only in-frame clones appear in the TCRdb table, and some are missing; sequencing was by immunoSEQ multiplex PCR. The table lists roughly 57,000 clones, 94% of them singletons. This material consisted of CD8+ T cells from peripheral blood mononuclear cells, taken after pregnancy. Receptors were obtained from a female donor with multiple sclerosis, enrolled in a pregnancy study. Both conserved end residues are part of each CDR3. D genes are given only for firm matches. Only part of the rows carry a size: once, few, many, or a class if the clone is expanded.

J | size | V | D | DNA | CDR3
TRBJ2-6 | NA | TRBV6-1 | TRBD1 | TGTGCCAGCAGTGCGGACAGGGGGTCTGGGGCCAACGTCCTGACTTTC | CASSADRGSGANVLTF
TRBJ2-1 | once | TRBV5-1 | TRBD2 | TGCGCCAGCACAGGGACTAGAGGGGGGAATGAGCAGTTCTTC | CASTGTRGGNEQFF
TRBJ1-4 | NA | TRBV30 | NA | TGTGCCTGGAGTGCGGGACTCGAAAAACTGTTTTTT | CAWSAGLEKLFF
TRBJ1-5 | NA | TRBV27 | NA | TGTGCCAGCAGTTTATCGAGGGGGATTATAAGCAATCAGCCCCAGCATTTT | CASSLSRGIISNQPQHF
TRBJ1-3 | NA | TRBV30 | NA | TGTGCCTACCAGGTCTCTGGAAACACCATATATTTT | CAYQVSGNTIYF
TRBJ1-2 | NA | TRBV18 | NA | TGTGCCAGCTCACCACCGACAGATAACTATGGCTACACCTTC | CASSPPTDNYGYTF
TRBJ2-1 | NA | TRBV13 | TRBD1 | TGTGCCAGCAGCTTAGGCGGGACAGGAGGGGAACTAGAGCAGTTCTTC | CASSLGGTGGELEQFF
TRBJ1-4 | NA | TRBV11-2 | NA | TGTGCCAGCAGCCCCTTGCCCGGACAGCCCGCTAATGAAAAACTGTTTTTT | CASSPLPGQPANEKLFF
TRBJ2-7 | NA | TRBV11-2 | TRBD2 | TGTGCCAGCAGTTCGCTACAGCGGGAACGCTACGAGCAGTACTTC | CASSSLQRERYEQYF
TRBJ1-2 | NA | TRBV13 | TRBD1 | TGTGCCAGCAGCAACAGGGGGGAGTATGGCTACACCTTC | CASSNRGEYGYTF
TRBJ2-4 | NA | TRBV7-2 | TRBD1 | TGTGCCAGCAGCTTAGGGTCAGGGGGCCCAGACATTCAGTACTTC | CASSLGSGGPDIQYF
TRBJ2-4 | once | TRBV6-1 | TRBD2 | TGTGCCAGCAGTGAAGGGGGAGGGCAGGGCTTC | CASSEGGGQGF
TRBJ1-4 | NA | TRBV9 | TRBD1 | TGTGCCAGCAGCGCCGGGACAGGACCTCTCGAGAAACTGTTTTTT | CASSAGTGPLEKLFF
TRBJ2-3 | NA | TRBV13 | TRBD2 | TGTGCCAGCAGCTTACGACTAGCGGGGATTCCCACAGATACGCAGTATTTT | CASSLRLAGIPTDTQYF
TRBJ1-1 | NA | TRBV21-1 | NA | TGTGCCAGCAGCAAAGAAGCAGGGTGGTGGATGAACACTGAAGCTTTCTTT | CASSKEAGWWMNTEAFF